A selection of T cell receptor beta chains follows, all from one sample in a study of blood T cell repertoires in COVID-19. Sequencing was performed with immunoSEQ multiplex PCR; in TCRdb, only in-frame clones are kept and a portion is missing. The table has around 100,000 clones, roughly nine tenths seen once. Input material: peripheral blood. These receptor sequences come from a woman aged 45-59 years with COVID-19, enrolled during active disease. CDR3s include the opening cysteine and the closing phenylalanine or tryptophan. D genes are given only for firm matches. The listing skips clone size in some rows; elsewhere it reads once, few, many or a size class.

j_call d_call clone_size v_call cdr3_aa cdr3_nt
TRBJ2-2 NA NA TRBV27 CASSPFAAGGELFF TGTGCCAGCAGTCCCTTCGCGGCGGGCGGGGAGCTGTTTTTT
TRBJ2-2 TRBD1 few TRBV7-2 CASSLRQGANGELFF TGTGCCAGCAGCTTAAGACAGGGGGCTAACGGGGAGCTGTTTTTT
TRBJ2-2 NA NA TRBV1 CTSSQEGLAGPNTGELFF TGCACCAGCAGCCAAGAAGGCCTAGCGGGGCCGAACACCGGGGAGCTGTTTTTT
TRBJ2-3 TRBD1 NA TRBV4-2 CASSRLRDRDPDTQYF TGTGCCAGCAGCCGCCTCCGGGACAGGGATCCAGATACGCAGTATTTT
TRBJ2-5 TRBD2 NA TRBV7-2 CASSTYGLGEETQYF TGTGCCAGCAGTACCTATGGACTAGGGGAAGAGACCCAGTACTTC
TRBJ2-7 TRBD1 NA TRBV6-6 CASRSGQGFYEQYF TGTGCCAGCAGGTCGGGACAGGGCTTCTACGAGCAGTACTTC
TRBJ2-2 NA once TRBV10-3 CAISDSTGDTGELFF TGTGCCATCAGTGACAGCACCGGGGACACCGGGGAGCTGTTTTTT
TRBJ2-3 NA NA TRBV7-2 CASSQRTDTQYF TGTGCCAGCAGCCAGAGGACAGATACGCAGTATTTT
TRBJ2-7 TRBD1 NA TRBV7-8 CASSLVGDSSYEQYF TGTGCCAGCAGCTTAGTTGGGGACAGCTCCTACGAGCAGTACTTC
TRBJ2-7 TRBD1 NA TRBV6-5 CASSVAGTGSYEQYF TGTGCCAGCAGCGTCGCCGGGACAGGCTCCTACGAGCAGTACTTC
TRBJ2-2 NA NA TRBV12-3/TRBV12-4 CASSQGTGELFF TGTGCCAGCAGCCAGGGGACCGGGGAGCTGTTTTTT